Listed below are T cell receptor beta chains from one sample, sequenced in a study of cytotoxic CD8 clonotypes in ibrutinib-treated CLL. Using immunoSEQ multiplex PCR, the repertoire was profiled, and TCRdb retains in-frame clones only, with some absent. The sample lists fewer than 300,000 clones, roughly 76% occurring once. This material consisted of PBMCs, taken at disease progression, from a patient treated with ibrutinib. These receptors were taken from a human donor with chronic lymphocytic leukemia. The CDR3 runs from the conserved cysteine through the conserved F or W. A D gene is named only where the DNA matches it firmly. Rows give clone size only sometimes, using once, few, many, or a class for an expanded clone.

j_call: TRBJ2-3
v_call: TRBV7-2
clone_size: NA
d_call: TRBD2
cdr3_nt: TGTGCCAGCAGCAACATATTCCGACTAGCGGGGGACACAGATACGCAGTATTTT
cdr3_aa: CASSNIFRLAGDTDTQYF

j_call: TRBJ1-1
v_call: TRBV5-1
clone_size: NA
d_call: TRBD1
cdr3_nt: TGCGCCAGCAGCTTGGTGGGGACAGGGCGCGGCGGCACTGAAGCTTTCTTT
cdr3_aa: CASSLVGTGRGGTEAFF

j_call: TRBJ2-3
v_call: TRBV4-1
clone_size: NA
d_call: NA
cdr3_nt: TGCGCCAGCAGCCTAGAGGTGGTCGGCGGCCGCACAGATACGCAGTATTTT
cdr3_aa: CASSLEVVGGRTDTQYF

j_call: TRBJ2-3
v_call: TRBV4-1
clone_size: NA
d_call: NA
cdr3_nt: TGCGCCAGCAGCCAAGTACCCCCCCAGGATACGCAGTATTTT
cdr3_aa: CASSQVPPQDTQYF

j_call: TRBJ2-7
v_call: TRBV4-2
clone_size: NA
d_call: NA
cdr3_nt: TGTGCCAGCAGCCAAGGGCAGACCTACGAGCAGTACTTC
cdr3_aa: CASSQGQTYEQYF

j_call: TRBJ1-2
v_call: TRBV28
clone_size: NA
d_call: NA
cdr3_nt: TGTGCCAGCAGTTTATTACAGGAGTATGGCTACACCTTC
cdr3_aa: CASSLLQEYGYTF

j_call: TRBJ2-3
v_call: TRBV25-1
clone_size: NA
d_call: TRBD1
cdr3_nt: TGTGCCAGCAGTGAACCCGGACAGGGTATCGCAGATACGCAGTATTTT
cdr3_aa: CASSEPGQGIADTQYF

j_call: TRBJ2-1
v_call: TRBV9
clone_size: NA
d_call: NA
cdr3_nt: TGTGCCAGCAGCCCCGGGGCGGGCTCCTACAATGAGCAGTTCTTC
cdr3_aa: CASSPGAGSYNEQFF

j_call: TRBJ2-7
v_call: TRBV29-1
clone_size: NA
d_call: NA
cdr3_nt: TGCAGCGGACGGGACATTTACGAGCAGTACTTC
cdr3_aa: CSGRDIYEQYF

j_call: TRBJ2-1
v_call: TRBV14
clone_size: NA
d_call: TRBD2
cdr3_nt: TGTGCCAGCAGCCCGGGAGGGGGGGGCTACAATGAGCAGTTCTTC
cdr3_aa: CASSPGGGGYNEQFF

j_call: TRBJ2-3
v_call: TRBV4-1
clone_size: NA
d_call: NA
cdr3_nt: TGCGCCAGCAGCCAAGATCTGGAGCGATTCCGGGCAGATACGCAGTATTTT
cdr3_aa: CASSQDLERFRADTQYF

j_call: TRBJ2-1
v_call: TRBV4-1
clone_size: NA
d_call: NA
cdr3_nt: TGCGCCAGCAGCCACCCTACTAAAGACGCCCTCAATGAGCAGTTCTTC
cdr3_aa: CASSHPTKDALNEQFF

j_call: TRBJ2-3
v_call: TRBV28
clone_size: NA
d_call: NA
cdr3_nt: TGTGCCAGCAGCCTAGGGAGGTACACAGATACGCAGTATTTT
cdr3_aa: CASSLGRYTDTQYF

j_call: TRBJ2-7
v_call: TRBV5-1
clone_size: NA
d_call: NA
cdr3_nt: TGCGCCAGCAGCTTGTTACCGGAAGACTTATACGAGCAGTACTTC
cdr3_aa: CASSLLPEDLYEQYF

j_call: TRBJ2-7
v_call: TRBV11-2
clone_size: NA
d_call: NA
cdr3_nt: TGTGCCAGCAGCTTTTTCTTTGAGAGCGAGCAGTACTTC
cdr3_aa: CASSFFFESEQYF

j_call: TRBJ2-2
v_call: TRBV5-1
clone_size: NA
d_call: TRBD2
cdr3_nt: TGCGCCAGCAGCATGAGCGGGGGCGGGGAGCTGTTTTTT
cdr3_aa: CASSMSGGGELFF

j_call: TRBJ2-1
v_call: TRBV7-6
clone_size: NA
d_call: TRBD1
cdr3_nt: TGTGCCAGCAGCCTGGACAGGGGAGGTGGTGAGCAGTTCTTC
cdr3_aa: CASSLDRGGGEQFF

j_call: TRBJ2-2
v_call: TRBV7-2
clone_size: NA
d_call: TRBD2
cdr3_nt: TGTGCCAGCAGCTTAGAGGCTAGCGGGAGGAACACCGGGGAGCTGTTTTTT
cdr3_aa: CASSLEASGRNTGELFF

j_call: TRBJ1-1
v_call: TRBV7-9
clone_size: NA
d_call: NA
cdr3_nt: TGTGCCAGCAGCAAAGAGAGAGGTGAGGAGTTGGTAACTGAAGCTTTCTTT
cdr3_aa: CASSKERGEELVTEAFF

j_call: TRBJ2-1
v_call: TRBV29-1
clone_size: NA
d_call: NA
cdr3_nt: TGCAGCGTGATCCGGGGTAGCTCCTACAATGAGCAGTTCTTC
cdr3_aa: CSVIRGSSYNEQFF

j_call: TRBJ1-2
v_call: TRBV19
clone_size: few
d_call: TRBD1
cdr3_nt: TGTGCCAGCTCCACAGGGGCCAGCTATGGCTACACCTTC
cdr3_aa: CASSTGASYGYTF

j_call: TRBJ2-1
v_call: TRBV19
clone_size: NA
d_call: NA
cdr3_nt: TGTGCCAGTAGTAACGGGAAAATAGTGGCGGGGGCCAACAATGAGCAGTTCTTC
cdr3_aa: CASSNGKIVAGANNEQFF

j_call: TRBJ2-4
v_call: TRBV21-1
clone_size: NA
d_call: NA
cdr3_nt: TGTGCCAGCAGCAAATGCCAGGGGGAGGATCAGTACTTC
cdr3_aa: CASSKCQGEDQYF

j_call: TRBJ2-7
v_call: TRBV7-9
clone_size: NA
d_call: NA
cdr3_nt: TGTGCCAGCAGCGCCATTGATAGGACCGCGTACGAGCAGTACTTC
cdr3_aa: CASSAIDRTAYEQYF

j_call: TRBJ1-1
v_call: TRBV18
clone_size: NA
d_call: NA
cdr3_nt: TGTGCCAGCTCACCAATGAATAACAGGGTGAACACTGAAGCTTTCTTT
cdr3_aa: CASSPMNNRVNTEAFF

j_call: TRBJ2-5
v_call: TRBV2
clone_size: NA
d_call: NA
cdr3_nt: TGTGCCAGCAACTCTAGGTCGGGGGATGGGACCCAGTACTTC
cdr3_aa: CASNSRSGDGTQYF

j_call: TRBJ1-5
v_call: TRBV6-5
clone_size: NA
d_call: NA
cdr3_nt: TGTGCCAGCAGTCTGGGGGGTGAGCACCAGCATTTT
cdr3_aa: CASSLGGEHQHF

j_call: TRBJ1-1
v_call: TRBV7-9
clone_size: NA
d_call: TRBD1
cdr3_nt: TGTGCCAGCAGCTTCAGGACAGGGGACATGAACACTGAAGCTTTCTTT
cdr3_aa: CASSFRTGDMNTEAFF